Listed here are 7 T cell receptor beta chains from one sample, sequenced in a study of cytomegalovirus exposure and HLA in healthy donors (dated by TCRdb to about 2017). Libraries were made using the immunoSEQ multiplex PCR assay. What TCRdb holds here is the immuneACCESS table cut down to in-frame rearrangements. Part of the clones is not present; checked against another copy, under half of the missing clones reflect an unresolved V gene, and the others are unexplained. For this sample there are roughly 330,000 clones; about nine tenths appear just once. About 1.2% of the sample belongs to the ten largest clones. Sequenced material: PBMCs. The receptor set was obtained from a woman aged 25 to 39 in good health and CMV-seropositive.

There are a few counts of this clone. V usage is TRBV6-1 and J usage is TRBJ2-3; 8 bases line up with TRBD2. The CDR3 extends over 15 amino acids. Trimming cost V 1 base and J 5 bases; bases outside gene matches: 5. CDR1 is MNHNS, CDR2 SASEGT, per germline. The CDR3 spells CASSEVAGGGDTQYF. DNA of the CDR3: TGTGCCAGCAGTGAAGTTGCGGGGGGAGGAGATACGCAGTATTTT.

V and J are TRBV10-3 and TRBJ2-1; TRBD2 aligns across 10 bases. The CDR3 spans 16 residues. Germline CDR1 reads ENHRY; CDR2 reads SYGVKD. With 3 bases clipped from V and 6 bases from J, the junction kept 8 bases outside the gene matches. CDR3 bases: TGTGCCATCAGTGATGGGTCTAGCGGGAGTTTCAATGAGCAGTTCTTC. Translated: CAISDGSSGSFNEQFF.

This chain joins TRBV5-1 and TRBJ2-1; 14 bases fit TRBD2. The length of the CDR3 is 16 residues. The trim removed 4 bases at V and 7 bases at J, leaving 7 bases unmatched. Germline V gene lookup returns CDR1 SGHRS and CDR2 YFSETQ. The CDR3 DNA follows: TGCGCCAGCAGCCCTAGGACTAGCGGGAGGCCTAATGAGCAGTTCTTC. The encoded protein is CASSPRTSGRPNEQFF.

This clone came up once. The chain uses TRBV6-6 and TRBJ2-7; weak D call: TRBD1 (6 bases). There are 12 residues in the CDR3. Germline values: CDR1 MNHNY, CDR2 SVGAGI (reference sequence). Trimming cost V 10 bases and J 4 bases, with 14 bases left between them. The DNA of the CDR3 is TGTGCCACCACGGCAGGGGCTTACGAGCAGTACTTC. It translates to CATTAGAYEQYF.

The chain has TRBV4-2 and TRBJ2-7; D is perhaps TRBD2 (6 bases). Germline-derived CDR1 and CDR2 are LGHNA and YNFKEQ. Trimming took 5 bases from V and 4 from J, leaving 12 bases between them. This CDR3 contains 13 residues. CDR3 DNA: TGTGCCAGCAGCTCTCGCGGGGAATACGAGCAGTACTTC. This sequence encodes CASSSRGEYEQYF.

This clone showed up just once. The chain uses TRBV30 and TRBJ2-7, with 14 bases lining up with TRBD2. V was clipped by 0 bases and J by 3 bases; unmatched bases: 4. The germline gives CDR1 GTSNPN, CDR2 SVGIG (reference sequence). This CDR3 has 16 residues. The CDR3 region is CAWSVRTSGGFYEQYF. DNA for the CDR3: TGTGCCTGGAGTGTACGGACTAGCGGGGGGTTCTACGAGCAGTACTTC.

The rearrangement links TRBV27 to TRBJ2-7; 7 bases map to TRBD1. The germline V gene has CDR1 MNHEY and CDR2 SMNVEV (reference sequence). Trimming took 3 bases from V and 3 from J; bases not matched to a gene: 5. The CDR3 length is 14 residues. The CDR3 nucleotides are TGTGCCAGCAGTTTGAGGGGGCCTGGCTACGAGCAGTACTTC. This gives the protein CASSLRGPGYEQYF.